This T cell receptor (beta chain) appears in the sequencing data of a study of neurological immune-mediated disorders. General study results and limits: Expanded clones shared no CDR3 amino acid sequences across subjects, suggesting private repertoires in all groups.

This clonotype came up many times. Antigen: not known. Volunteers from a blood bank in Maryland, USA, made up the healthy controls. The unsorted libraries were generated from a total of 2 million PBMCs, which had been stored in RNAlater at -80 C. CDR1 is DFQATT and CDR2 is SNEGSKA in the germline V gene (reference sequence). V lost 1 base to trimming and J lost 0 bases; unmatched junction nucleotides: 9. The CDR3 totals 16 residues. 5'RACE generated cDNA with 10-nucleotide random UMIs. MiXCR was run by TCRdb on the 5' RACE reads, yielding one entry per CDR3 protein. The sample includes approximately 87,000 distinct CDR3 sequences, 14% of them seen just once.

This sequence was found in a woman aged 45-60 years in good health. The source material was PBMCs. The chain links TRBV20-1 to TRBJ2-7; 7 bases map to TRBD1. This CDR3 reads CSARGRGTAHSYEQYF. CDR3 DNA: TGCAGTGCTAGAGGAAGGGGGACAGCACACTCCTACGAGCAGTACTTC.